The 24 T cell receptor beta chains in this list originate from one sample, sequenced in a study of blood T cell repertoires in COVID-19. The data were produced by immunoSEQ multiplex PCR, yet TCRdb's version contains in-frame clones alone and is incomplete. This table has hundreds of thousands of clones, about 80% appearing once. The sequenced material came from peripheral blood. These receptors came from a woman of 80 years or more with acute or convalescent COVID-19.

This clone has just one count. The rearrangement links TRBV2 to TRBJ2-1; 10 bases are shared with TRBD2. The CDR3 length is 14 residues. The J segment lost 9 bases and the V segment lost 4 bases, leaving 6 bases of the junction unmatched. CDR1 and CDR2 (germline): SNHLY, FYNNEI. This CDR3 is CASSASGGAIEQFF. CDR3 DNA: TGTGCCAGCAGTGCGAGCGGGGGGGCAATTGAGCAGTTCTTC.

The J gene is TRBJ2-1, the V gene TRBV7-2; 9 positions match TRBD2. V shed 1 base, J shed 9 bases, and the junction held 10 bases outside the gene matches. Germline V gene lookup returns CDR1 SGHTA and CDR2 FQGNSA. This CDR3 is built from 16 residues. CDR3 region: CASSLVPSGGLGEQFF. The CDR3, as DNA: TGTGCCAGCAGCTTAGTTCCCAGCGGGGGGCTGGGTGAGCAGTTCTTC.

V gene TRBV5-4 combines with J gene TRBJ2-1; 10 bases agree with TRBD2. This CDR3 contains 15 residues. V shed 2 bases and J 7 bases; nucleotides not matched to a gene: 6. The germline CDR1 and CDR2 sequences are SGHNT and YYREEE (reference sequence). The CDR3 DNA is TGTGCCAGCAGCTTTGGAGCGGGAGGGCGAAATGAGCAGTTCTTC. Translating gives CASSFGAGGRNEQFF.

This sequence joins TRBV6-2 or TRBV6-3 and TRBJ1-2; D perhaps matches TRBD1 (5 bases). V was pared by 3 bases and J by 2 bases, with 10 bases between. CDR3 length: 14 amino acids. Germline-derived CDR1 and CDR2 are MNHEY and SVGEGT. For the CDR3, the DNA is TGTGCCAGCAGTTATGGCGGGACCAACTATGGCTACACCTTC. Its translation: CASSYGGTNYGYTF.

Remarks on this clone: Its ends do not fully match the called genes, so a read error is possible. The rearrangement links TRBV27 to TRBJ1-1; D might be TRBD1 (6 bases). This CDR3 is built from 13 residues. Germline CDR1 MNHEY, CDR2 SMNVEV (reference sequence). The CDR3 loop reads CASSKLSEQGRLF. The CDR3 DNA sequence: TGTGCCAGCAGCAAGTTAAGCGAACAGGGTCGGCTCTTT.

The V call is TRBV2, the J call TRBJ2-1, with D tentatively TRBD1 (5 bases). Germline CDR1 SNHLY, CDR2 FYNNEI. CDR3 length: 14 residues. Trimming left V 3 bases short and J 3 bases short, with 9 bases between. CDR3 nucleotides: TGTGCCAGCAGTGACTGGCAGGGCTACAATGAGCAGTTCTTC. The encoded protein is CASSDWQGYNEQFF.

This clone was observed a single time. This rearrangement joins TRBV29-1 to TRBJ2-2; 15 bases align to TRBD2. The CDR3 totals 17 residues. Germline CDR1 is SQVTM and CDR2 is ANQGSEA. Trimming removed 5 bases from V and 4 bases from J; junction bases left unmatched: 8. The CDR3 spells CSVLGLAGGSGTGELFF. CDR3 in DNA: TGCAGCGTTCTGGGACTAGCGGGAGGTTCAGGCACCGGGGAGCTGTTTTTT.

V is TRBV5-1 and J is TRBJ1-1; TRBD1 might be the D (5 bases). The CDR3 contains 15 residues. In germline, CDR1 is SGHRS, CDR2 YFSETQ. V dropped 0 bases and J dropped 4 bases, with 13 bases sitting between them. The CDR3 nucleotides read TGCGCCAGCAGCTTGGCCGGGCAGGGTCCCACTGAAGCTTTCTTT. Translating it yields CASSLAGQGPTEAFF.

The CDR3, as DNA: TGTGCCAGCAGCGCGGGGACAGGGCGCATGAACACTGAAGCTTTCTTT. The encoded protein is CASSAGTGRMNTEAFF. The rearrangement uses TRBV9 and TRBJ1-1; 9 bases line up with TRBD1. The V segment lost 3 bases and the J segment 0 bases; nucleotides outside the gene matches: 6. Germline V CDR1 and CDR2: SGDLS, YYNGEE. The CDR3 totals 16 residues.

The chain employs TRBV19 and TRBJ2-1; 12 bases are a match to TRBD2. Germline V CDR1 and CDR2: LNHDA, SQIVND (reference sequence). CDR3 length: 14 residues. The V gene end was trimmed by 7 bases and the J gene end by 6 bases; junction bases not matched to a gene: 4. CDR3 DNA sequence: TGTGCCAGTACTAGCGGGGGGGCTTTCAATGAGCAGTTCTTC. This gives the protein CASTSGGAFNEQFF.

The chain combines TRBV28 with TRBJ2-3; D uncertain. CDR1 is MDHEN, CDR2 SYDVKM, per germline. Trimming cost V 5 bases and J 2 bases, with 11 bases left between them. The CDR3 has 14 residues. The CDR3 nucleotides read TGTGCCAGCAGTCCCTCCTTTTCCACAGATACGCAGTATTTT. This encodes CASSPSFSTDTQYF.

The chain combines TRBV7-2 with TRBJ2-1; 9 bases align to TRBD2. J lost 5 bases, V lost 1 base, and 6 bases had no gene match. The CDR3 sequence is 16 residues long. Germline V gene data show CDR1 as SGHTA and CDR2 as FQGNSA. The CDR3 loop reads CASSLDWLAGNNEQFF. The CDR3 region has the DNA TGTGCCAGCAGCTTAGATTGGCTAGCGGGGAACAATGAGCAGTTCTTC.

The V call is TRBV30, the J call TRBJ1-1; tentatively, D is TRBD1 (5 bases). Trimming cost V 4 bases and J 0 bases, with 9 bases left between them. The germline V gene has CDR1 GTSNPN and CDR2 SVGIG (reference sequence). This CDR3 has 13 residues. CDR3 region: CAWKTAVNTEAFF. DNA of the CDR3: TGTGCCTGGAAGACAGCAGTGAACACTGAAGCTTTCTTT.

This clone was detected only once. CDR3 sequence reads: CASSFQTGGWTEAFF. The CDR3 DNA reads TGTGCCAGCAGCTTTCAAACAGGGGGCTGGACTGAAGCTTTCTTT. The chain combines TRBV7-2 with TRBJ1-1; 9 bases are shared with TRBD1. The V gene end was trimmed by 3 bases and the J gene end by 5 bases; junction bases not matched to a gene: 7. The CDR3 spans 15 residues. Germline assignment: CDR1 SGHTA and CDR2 FQGNSA.

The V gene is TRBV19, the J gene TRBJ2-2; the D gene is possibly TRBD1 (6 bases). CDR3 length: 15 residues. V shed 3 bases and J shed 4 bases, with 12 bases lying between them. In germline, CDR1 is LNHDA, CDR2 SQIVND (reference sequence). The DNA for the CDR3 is TGTGCCAGTAGTATCGTGACAGGAGCCACCGGGGAGCTGTTTTTT. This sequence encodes CASSIVTGATGELFF.

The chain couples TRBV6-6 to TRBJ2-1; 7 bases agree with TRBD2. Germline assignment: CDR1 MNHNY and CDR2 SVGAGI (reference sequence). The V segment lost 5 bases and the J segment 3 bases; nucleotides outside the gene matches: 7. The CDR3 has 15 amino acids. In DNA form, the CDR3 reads TGTGCCAGCAGTGGGGAGGGAGCGGGCTACAATGAGCAGTTCTTC. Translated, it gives CASSGEGAGYNEQFF.

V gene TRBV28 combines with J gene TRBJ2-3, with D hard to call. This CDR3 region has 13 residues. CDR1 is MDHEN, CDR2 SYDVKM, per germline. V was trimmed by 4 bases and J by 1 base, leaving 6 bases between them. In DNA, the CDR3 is TGTGCCAGCAGTTCCCTTGGCACAGATACGCAGTATTTT. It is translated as CASSSLGTDTQYF.

The CDR3 sequence: CASRGGTVDEKLFF. The DNA for the CDR3 is TGCGCCAGCAGGGGAGGTACAGTGGATGAAAAACTGTTTTTT. The chain uses TRBV5-1 and TRBJ1-4; D remains ambiguous. V dropped 5 bases and J dropped 6 bases, with 14 bases sitting between them. Per the germline V gene, CDR1 is SGHRS and CDR2 is YFSETQ. The CDR3 length is 14 residues. Complete variable domain (other parts from reference TRBV5-1 and TRBJ1-4): KAGVTQTPRYLIKTRGQQVTLSCSPISGHRSVSWYQQTPGQGLQFLFEYFSETQRNKGNFPGRFSGRQFSNSRSEMNVSTLELGDSALYLCASRGGTVDEKLFFGSGTQLSVL.

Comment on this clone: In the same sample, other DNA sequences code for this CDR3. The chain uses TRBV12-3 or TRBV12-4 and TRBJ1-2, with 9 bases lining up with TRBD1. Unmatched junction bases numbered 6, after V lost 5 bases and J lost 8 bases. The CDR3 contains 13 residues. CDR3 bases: TGTGCCAGCAGTCCACAGGGGGCGGTCGGCTACACCTTC. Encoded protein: CASSPQGAVGYTF.

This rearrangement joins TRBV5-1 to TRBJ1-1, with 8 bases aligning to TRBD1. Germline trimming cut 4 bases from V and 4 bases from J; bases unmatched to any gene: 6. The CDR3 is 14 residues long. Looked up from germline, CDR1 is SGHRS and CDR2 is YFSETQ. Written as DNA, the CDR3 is TGCGCCAGCAGCGAACAGGGGGGAGGCACTGAAGCTTTCTTT. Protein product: CASSEQGGGTEAFF. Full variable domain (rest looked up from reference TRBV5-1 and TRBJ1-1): KAGVTQTPRYLIKTRGQQVTLSCSPISGHRSVSWYQQTPGQGLQFLFEYFSETQRNKGNFPGRFSGRQFSNSRSEMNVSTLELGDSALYLCASSEQGGGTEAFFGQGTRLTVV.

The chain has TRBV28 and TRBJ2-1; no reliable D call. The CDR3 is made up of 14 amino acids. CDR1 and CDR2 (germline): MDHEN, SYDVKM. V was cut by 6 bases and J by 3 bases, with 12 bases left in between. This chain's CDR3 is CASRLSAGYNEQFF. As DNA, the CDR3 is TGTGCCAGCAGACTATCTGCCGGCTACAATGAGCAGTTCTTC.

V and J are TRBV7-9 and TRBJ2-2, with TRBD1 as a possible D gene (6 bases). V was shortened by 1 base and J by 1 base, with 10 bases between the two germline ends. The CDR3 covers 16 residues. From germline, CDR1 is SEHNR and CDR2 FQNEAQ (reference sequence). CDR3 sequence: CASSLVGARNTGELFF. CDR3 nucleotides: TGTGCCAGCAGCTTAGTGGGGGCCCGGAACACCGGGGAGCTGTTTTTT.

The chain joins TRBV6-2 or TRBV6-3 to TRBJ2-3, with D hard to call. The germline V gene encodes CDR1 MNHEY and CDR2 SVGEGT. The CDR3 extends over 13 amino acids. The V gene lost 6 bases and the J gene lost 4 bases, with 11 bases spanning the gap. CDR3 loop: CASSNVPADTQYF. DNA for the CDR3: TGTGCCAGCAGCAATGTCCCGGCAGATACGCAGTATTTT.

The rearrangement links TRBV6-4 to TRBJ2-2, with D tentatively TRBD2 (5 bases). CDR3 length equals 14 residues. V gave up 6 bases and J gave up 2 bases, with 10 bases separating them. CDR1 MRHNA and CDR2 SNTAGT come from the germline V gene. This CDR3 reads CASSSGVNTGELFF. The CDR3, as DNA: TGTGCCAGCAGCAGCGGAGTAAACACCGGGGAGCTGTTTTTT.